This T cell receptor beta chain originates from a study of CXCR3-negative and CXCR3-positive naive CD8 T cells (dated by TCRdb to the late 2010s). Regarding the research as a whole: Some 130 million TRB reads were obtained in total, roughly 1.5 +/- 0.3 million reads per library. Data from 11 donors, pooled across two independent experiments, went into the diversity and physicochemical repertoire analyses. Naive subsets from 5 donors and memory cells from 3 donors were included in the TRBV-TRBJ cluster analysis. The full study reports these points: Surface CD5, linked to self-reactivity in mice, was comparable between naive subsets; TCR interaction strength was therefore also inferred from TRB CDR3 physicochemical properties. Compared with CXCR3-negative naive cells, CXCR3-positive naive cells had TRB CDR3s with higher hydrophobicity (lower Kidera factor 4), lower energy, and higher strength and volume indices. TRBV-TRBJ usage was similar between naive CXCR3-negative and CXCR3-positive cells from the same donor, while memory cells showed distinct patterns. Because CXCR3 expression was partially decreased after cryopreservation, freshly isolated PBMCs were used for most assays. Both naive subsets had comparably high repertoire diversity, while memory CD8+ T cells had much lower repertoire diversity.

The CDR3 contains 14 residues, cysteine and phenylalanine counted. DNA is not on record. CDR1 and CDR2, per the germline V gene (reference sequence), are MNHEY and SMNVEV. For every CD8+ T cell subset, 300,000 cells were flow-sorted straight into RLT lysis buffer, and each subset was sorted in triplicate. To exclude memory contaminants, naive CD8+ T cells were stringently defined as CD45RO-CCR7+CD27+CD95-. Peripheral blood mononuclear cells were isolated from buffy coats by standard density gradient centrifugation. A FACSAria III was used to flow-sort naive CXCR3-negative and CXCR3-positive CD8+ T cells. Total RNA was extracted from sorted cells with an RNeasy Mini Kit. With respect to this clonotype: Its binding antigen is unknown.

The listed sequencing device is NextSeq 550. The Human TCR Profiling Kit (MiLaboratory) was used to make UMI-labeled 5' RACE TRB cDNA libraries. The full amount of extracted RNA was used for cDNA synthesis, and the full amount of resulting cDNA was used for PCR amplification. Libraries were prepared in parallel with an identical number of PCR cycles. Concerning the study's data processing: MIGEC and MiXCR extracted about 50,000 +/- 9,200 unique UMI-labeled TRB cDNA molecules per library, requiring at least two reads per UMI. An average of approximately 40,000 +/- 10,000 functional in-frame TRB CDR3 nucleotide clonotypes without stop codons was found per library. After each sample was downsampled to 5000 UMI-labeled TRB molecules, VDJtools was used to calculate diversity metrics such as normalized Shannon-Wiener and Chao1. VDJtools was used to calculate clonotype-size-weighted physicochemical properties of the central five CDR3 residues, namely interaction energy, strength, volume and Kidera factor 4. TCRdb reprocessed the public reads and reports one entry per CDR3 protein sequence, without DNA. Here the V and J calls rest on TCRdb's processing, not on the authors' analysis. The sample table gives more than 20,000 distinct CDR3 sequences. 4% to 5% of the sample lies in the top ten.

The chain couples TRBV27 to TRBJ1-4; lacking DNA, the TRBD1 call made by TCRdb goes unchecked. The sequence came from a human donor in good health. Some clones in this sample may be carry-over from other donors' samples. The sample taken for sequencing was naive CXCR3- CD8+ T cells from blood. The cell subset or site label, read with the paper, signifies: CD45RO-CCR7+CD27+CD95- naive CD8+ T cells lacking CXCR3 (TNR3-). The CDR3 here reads CASSFDTTAGELFF.